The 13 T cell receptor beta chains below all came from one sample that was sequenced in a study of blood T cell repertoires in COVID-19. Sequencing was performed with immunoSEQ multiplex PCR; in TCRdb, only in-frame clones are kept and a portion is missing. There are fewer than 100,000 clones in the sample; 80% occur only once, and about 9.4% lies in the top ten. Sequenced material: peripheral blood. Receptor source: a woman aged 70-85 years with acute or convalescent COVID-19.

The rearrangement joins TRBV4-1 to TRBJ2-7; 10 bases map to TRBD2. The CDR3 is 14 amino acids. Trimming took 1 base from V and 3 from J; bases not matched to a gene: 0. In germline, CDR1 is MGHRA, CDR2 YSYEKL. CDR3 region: CASSQASGGYEQYF. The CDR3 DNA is TGCGCCAGCAGCCAAGCTAGCGGGGGCTACGAGCAGTACTTC.

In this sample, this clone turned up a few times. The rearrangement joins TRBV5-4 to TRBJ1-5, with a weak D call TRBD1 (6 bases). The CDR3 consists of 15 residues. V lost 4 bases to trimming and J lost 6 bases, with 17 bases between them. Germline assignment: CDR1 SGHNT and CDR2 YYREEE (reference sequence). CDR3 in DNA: TGTGCCAGCAGCCGGGAGGGGGGTTTGGCTCAGCCCCAGCATTTT. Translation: CASSREGGLAQPQHF.

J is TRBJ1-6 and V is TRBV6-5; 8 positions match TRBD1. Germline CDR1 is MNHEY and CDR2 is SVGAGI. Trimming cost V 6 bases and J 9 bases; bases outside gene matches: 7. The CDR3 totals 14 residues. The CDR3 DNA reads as TGTGCCAGCAGCCTTGTACAGGGGGTTTCACCCCTCCACTTT. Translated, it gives CASSLVQGVSPLHF.

CDR3: CASSQEGQGGAGELFF. For the CDR3, the DNA is TGCGCCAGCAGCCAAGAAGGACAGGGAGGGGCCGGGGAGCTGTTTTTT. This chain links TRBV4-1 with TRBJ2-2, with D possibly TRBD1 on 8 matching bases. From germline, CDR1 is MGHRA and CDR2 YSYEKL. The CDR3 consists of 16 residues. Trimming pared 0 bases from V and 6 bases from J, leaving 14 bases between.

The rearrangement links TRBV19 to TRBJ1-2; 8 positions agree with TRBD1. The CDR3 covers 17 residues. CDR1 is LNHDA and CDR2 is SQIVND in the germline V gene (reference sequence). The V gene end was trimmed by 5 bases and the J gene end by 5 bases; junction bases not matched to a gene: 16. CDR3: CASSPGQGRPLPYGYTF. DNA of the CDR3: TGTGCCAGTAGTCCAGGACAGGGCCGCCCCCTCCCTTATGGCTACACCTTC.

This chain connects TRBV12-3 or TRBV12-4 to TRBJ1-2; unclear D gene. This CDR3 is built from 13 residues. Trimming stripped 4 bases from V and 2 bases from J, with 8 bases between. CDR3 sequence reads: CASSSPVNYGYTF. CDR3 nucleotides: TGTGCCAGCAGTTCACCGGTCAACTATGGCTACACCTTC.

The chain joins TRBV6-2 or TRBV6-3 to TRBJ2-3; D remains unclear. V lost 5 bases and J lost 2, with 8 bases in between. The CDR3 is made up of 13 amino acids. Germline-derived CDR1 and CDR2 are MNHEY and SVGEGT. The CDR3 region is CASSSHITDTQYF. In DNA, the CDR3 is TGTGCCAGCAGTAGTCACATCACAGATACGCAGTATTTT.

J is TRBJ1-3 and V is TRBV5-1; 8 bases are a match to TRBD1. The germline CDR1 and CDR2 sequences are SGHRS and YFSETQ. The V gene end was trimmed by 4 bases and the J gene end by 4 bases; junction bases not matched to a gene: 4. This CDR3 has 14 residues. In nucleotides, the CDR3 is TGCGCCAGCAGCAACGGACAGGGCGGAAACACCATATATTTT. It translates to CASSNGQGGNTIYF. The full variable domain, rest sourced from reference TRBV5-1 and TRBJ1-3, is KAGVTQTPRYLIKTRGQQVTLSCSPISGHRSVSWYQQTPGQGLQFLFEYFSETQRNKGNFPGRFSGRQFSNSRSEMNVSTLELGDSALYLCASSNGQGGNTIYFGEGSWLTVV.

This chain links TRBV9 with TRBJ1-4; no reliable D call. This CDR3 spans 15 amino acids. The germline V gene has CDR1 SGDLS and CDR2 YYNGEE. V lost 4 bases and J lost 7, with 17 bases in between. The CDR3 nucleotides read TGTGCCAGCAGCCTTTCGGCCAATCCAGGTGAAAAACTGTTTTTT. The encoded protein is CASSLSANPGEKLFF.

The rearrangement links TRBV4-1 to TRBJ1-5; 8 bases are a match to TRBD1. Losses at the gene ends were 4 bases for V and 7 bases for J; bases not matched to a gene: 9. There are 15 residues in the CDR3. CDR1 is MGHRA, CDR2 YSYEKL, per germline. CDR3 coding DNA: TGCGCCAGCAGCCCAGGACAGGGACAAGCCCAGCCCCAGCATTTT. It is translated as CASSPGQGQAQPQHF.

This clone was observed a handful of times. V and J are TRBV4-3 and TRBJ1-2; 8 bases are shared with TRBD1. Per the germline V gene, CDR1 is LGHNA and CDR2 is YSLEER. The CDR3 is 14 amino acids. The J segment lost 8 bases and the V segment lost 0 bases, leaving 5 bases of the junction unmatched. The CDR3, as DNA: TGCGCCAGCAGCCAAGATCAGGGGGCGGGGGGCTACACCTTC. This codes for CASSQDQGAGGYTF.

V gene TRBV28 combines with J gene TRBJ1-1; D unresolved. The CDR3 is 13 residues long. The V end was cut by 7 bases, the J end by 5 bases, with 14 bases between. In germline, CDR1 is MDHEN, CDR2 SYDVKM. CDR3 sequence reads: CASTPSGRTEAFF. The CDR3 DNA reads TGTGCCAGCACCCCTAGCGGGAGGACTGAAGCTTTCTTT.

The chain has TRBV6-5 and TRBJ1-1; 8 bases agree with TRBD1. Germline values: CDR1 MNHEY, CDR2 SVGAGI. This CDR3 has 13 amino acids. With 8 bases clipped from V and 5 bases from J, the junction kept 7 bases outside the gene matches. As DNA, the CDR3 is TGTGCCAGCGGCCCAGGGGGCCGGACTGAAGCTTTCTTT. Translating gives CASGPGGRTEAFF.